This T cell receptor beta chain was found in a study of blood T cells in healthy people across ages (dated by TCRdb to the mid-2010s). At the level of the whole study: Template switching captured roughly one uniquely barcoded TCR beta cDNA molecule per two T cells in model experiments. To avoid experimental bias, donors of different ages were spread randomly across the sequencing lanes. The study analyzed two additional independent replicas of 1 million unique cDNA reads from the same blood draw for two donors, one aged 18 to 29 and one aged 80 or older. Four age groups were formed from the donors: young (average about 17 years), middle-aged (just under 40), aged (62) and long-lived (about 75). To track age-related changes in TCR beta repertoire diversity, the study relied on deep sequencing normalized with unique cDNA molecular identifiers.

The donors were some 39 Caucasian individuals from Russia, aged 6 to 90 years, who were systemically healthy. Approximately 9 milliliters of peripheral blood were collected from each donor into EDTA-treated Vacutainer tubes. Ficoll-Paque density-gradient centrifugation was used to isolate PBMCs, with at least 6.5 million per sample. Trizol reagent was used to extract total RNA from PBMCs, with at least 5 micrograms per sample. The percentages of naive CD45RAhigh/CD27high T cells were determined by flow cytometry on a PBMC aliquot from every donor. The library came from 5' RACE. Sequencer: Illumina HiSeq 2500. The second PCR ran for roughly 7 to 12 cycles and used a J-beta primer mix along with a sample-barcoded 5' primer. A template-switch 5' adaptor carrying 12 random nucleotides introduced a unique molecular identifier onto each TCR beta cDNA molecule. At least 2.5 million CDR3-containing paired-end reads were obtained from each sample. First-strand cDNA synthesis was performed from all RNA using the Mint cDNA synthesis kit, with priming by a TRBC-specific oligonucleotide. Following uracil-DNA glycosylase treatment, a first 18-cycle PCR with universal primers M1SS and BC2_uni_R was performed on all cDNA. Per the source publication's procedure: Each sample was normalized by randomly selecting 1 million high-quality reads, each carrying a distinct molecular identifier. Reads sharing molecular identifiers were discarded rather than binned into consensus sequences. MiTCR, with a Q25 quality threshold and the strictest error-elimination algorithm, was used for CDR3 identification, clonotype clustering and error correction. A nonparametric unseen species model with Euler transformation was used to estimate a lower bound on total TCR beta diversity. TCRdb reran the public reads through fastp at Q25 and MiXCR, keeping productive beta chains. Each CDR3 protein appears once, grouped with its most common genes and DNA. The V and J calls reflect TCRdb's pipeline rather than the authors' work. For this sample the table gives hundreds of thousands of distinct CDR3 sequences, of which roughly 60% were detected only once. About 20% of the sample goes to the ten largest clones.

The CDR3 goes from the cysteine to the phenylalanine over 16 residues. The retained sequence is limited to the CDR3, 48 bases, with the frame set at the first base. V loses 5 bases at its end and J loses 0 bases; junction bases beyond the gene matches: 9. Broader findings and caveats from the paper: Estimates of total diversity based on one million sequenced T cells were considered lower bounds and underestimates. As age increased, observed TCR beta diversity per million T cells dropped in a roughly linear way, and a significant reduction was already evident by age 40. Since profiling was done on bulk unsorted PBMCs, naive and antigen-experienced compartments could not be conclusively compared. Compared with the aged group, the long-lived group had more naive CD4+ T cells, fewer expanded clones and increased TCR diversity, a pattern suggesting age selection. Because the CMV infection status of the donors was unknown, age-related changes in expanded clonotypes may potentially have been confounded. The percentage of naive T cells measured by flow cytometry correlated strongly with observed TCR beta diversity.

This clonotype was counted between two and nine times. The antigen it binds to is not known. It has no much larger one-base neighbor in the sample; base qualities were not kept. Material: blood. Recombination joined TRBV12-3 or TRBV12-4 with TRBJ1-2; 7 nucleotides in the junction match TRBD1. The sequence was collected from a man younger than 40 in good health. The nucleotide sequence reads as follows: TGTGCCAGCAGTGACCCGGACAGGCTTTCTAACTATGGCTACACCTTC. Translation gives CASSDPDRLSNYGYTF.